The present T cell receptor beta chain was sequenced within a study of blood T cell repertoires in COVID-19. Overall study context: Researchers got acute and convalescent COVID-19 samples from the United States, Italy and Spain.

The CDR3 totals 13 residues. CDR1 GTSNPN and CDR2 SVGIG come from the germline V gene (reference sequence). V lost 0 bases and J 6 bases, leaving 9 bases between the germline ends. The assay was immunoSEQ multiplex PCR, and TCRdb's table has in-frame clones only and misses some. This table has roughly 76,000 clones, more than 75% appearing once. The TCR originated in a man aged 45-65 years with acute or convalescent COVID-19. The sequenced sample was peripheral blood. V gene TRBV30 combines with J gene TRBJ1-5; D gene unclear. The CDR3 DNA is TGTGCCTGGAGTGTACGACTGGGTCAGCCCCAGCATTTT. Its translation is CAWSVRLGQPQHF. The variable domain in full, with the rest retrieved from reference TRBV30 and TRBJ1-5, is SQTIHQWPATLVQPVGSPLSLECTVEGTSNPNLYWYRQAAGRGLQLLFYSVGIGQISSEVPQNLSASRPQDRQFILSSKKLLLSDSGFYLCAWSVRLGQPQHFGDGTRLSIL.